The next 30 T cell receptor beta chains were all read from a single sample in a study of T cells in localized non-small cell lung cancer (dated by TCRdb to about 2020). To prepare the library, the immunoSEQ multiplex PCR assay was applied. TCRdb's version of the immuneACCESS table is confined to in-frame rearrangements and falls short of the full clone set. An unresolved V gene accounts for under half of the shortfall where checked; the remainder is of unknown origin. This sample holds roughly 64,000 clones; approximately 80% were observed only once. Together, the top ten hold roughly 4.5% of the sample. The sequenced sample was PBMCs, obtained before any cancer treatment. The receptors come from a man between 40 and 69 years old with stage II lung adenocarcinoma.

The rearrangement uses TRBV7-6 and TRBJ1-2; D may be TRBD1 (6 bases). The V and J ends lost 3 bases and 7 bases respectively, with 18 bases between them. Germline assignment: CDR1 SGHVS and CDR2 FNYEAQ. This CDR3 contains 15 residues. This chain's CDR3 is CASSLDPQGPIGYTF. The CDR3 bases are TGTGCCAGCAGCTTGGACCCACAGGGCCCCATTGGCTACACCTTC.

In its sample, this clone was seen once. The chain links TRBV5-1 to TRBJ1-2; TRBD1 is a possible D gene (5 bases). CDR3 size: 14 residues. The V end lost 4 bases, the J end lost 8 bases, and 18 bases lay between the germline ends. The germline V gene encodes CDR1 SGHRS and CDR2 YFSETQ. CDR3 bases: TGCGCCAGCAGCCAAGACAGCGCTGCGGGGGGCTACACCTTC. Translating it yields CASSQDSAAGGYTF.

The chain carries TRBV19 and TRBJ2-1; D perhaps matches TRBD2 (6 bases). Trimming shortened V by 5 bases and J by 4 bases, and 15 bases separated the two germline ends. There are 15 residues in the CDR3. Germline CDR1 and CDR2: LNHDA and SQIVND (reference sequence). CDR3 amino acids: CASSPPGAGYNEQFF. As DNA, the CDR3 is TGTGCCAGTAGTCCCCCTGGGGCGGGGTACAATGAGCAGTTCTTC.

The chain joins TRBV2 to TRBJ1-5; a possible D gene is TRBD1 (6 bases). CDR1 SNHLY and CDR2 FYNNEI come from the germline V gene. V was clipped by 7 bases and J by 4 bases, with 17 bases between them. CDR3 length: 15 amino acids. CDR3 region: CASTGQSGPNQPQHF. The CDR3 DNA sequence: TGTGCCAGCACTGGACAGTCAGGTCCGAATCAGCCCCAGCATTTT. Full variable domain (missing parts from reference TRBV2 and TRBJ1-5): EPEVTQTPSHQVTQMGQEVILRCVPISNHLYFYWYRQILGQKVEFLVSFYNNEISEKSEIFDDQFSVERPDGSNFTLKIRSTKLEDSAMYFCASTGQSGPNQPQHFGDGTRLSIL.

The V call is TRBV4-3, the J call TRBJ1-1, with TRBD1 as a possible D gene (6 bases). The V end was cut by 5 bases, the J end by 1 base, with 8 bases between. CDR1 LGHNA and CDR2 YSLEER come from the germline V gene. This CDR3 is 13 amino acids long. Here the CDR3 reads CASSNRENTEAFF. CDR3 DNA: TGCGCCAGCAGCAACAGGGAGAACACTGAAGCTTTCTTT.

The chain joins TRBV4-1 to TRBJ1-2, with unresolved D. The V end lost 1 base, the J end lost 4 bases, and 13 bases lay between the germline ends. There are 15 residues in the CDR3. Germline lookup yields CDR1 MGHRA and CDR2 YSYEKL. CDR3 nucleotides: TGCGCCAGCAGCCAAGCTCTTATAGGGTCCTATGGCTACACCTTC. It yields the protein CASSQALIGSYGYTF.

The CDR3 DNA follows: TGTGCCAGCAGTGAAACAGGAGGTCGGGACGAGCAGTACTTC. It specifies CASSETGGRDEQYF. V usage is TRBV2 and J usage is TRBJ2-7; D is possibly TRBD1 or TRBD2 (5 bases each). The CDR3 sequence is 14 residues long. V lost 2 bases to trimming and J lost 5 bases, with 13 bases between them. Looked up from germline, CDR1 is SNHLY and CDR2 is FYNNEI.

V gene TRBV27 combines with J gene TRBJ2-7; D possibly corresponds to TRBD1 (5 bases). Trimming stripped 8 bases from V and 3 bases from J, with 14 bases between. CDR1 is MNHEY and CDR2 is SMNVEV in the germline V gene (reference sequence). CDR3 length: 13 residues. CDR3 DNA sequence: TGTGCCAGCGGCGAGACAGTCCTCTACGAGCAGTACTTC. The encoded protein is CASGETVLYEQYF.

This clone was counted once. The J gene is TRBJ1-1, the V gene TRBV9, with D tentatively TRBD1 (5 bases). The V end lost 4 bases, the J end lost 6 bases, and 13 bases lay between the germline ends. Germline V gene sequence: CDR1 SGDLS, CDR2 YYNGEE. The CDR3 runs to 13 residues. CDR3 residues: CASSPRTGAEAFF. CDR3 in DNA: TGTGCCAGCAGCCCTAGAACGGGGGCTGAAGCTTTCTTT.

V gene TRBV19 combines with J gene TRBJ2-5; a possible D gene is TRBD2 (6 bases). This CDR3 is built from 15 residues. Trimming pared 6 bases from V and 1 base from J, leaving 15 bases between. CDR1 is LNHDA, CDR2 SQIVND, per germline (reference sequence). The CDR3 region is CASSSGRSIQETQYF. CDR3 sequence (DNA): TGTGCCAGTAGCTCCGGGAGATCGATCCAAGAGACCCAGTACTTC.

The chain carries TRBV5-4 and TRBJ1-1; D is unclear. V was clipped by 0 bases and J by 1 base, with 7 bases between them. The CDR3 is made up of 14 amino acids. Germline CDR1 reads SGHNT; CDR2 reads YYREEE (reference sequence). DNA of the CDR3: TGTGCCAGCAGCTTGGATGCGGGGAACACTGAAGCTTTCTTT. It codes for CASSLDAGNTEAFF.

V usage is TRBV7-9 and J usage is TRBJ2-7; 8 bases map to TRBD2. Germline V lookup: CDR1 SEHNR, CDR2 FQNEAQ (reference sequence). The CDR3 spans 14 residues. The V segment lost 4 bases and the J segment 2 bases; nucleotides outside the gene matches: 4. The CDR3 loop is CASSSGGPTYEQYF. The CDR3 DNA sequence: TGTGCCAGCAGCTCGGGAGGGCCAACCTACGAGCAGTACTTC.

V gene TRBV19 combines with J gene TRBJ1-3; TRBD1 agrees at 9 bases. Trimming cost V 3 bases and J 0 bases; bases outside gene matches: 3. The length of the CDR3 is 16 residues. Germline V gene data show CDR1 as LNHDA and CDR2 as SQIVND (reference sequence). The CDR3 loop reads CASSITGGFSGNTIYF. CDR3 bases: TGTGCCAGTAGTATCACAGGGGGCTTCTCTGGAAACACCATATATTTT.

This chain joins TRBV28 and TRBJ2-3; perhaps TRBD2 as D (5 bases). Germline values: CDR1 MDHEN, CDR2 SYDVKM. The V and J ends lost 3 bases and 2 bases respectively, with 18 bases between them. CDR3 length: 17 amino acids. The CDR3, as DNA: TGTGCCAGCAGTTTCCGAGCTGGCAGGAGGCTCACAGATACGCAGTATTTT. Its protein product is CASSFRAGRRLTDTQYF. Together with reference TRBV28 and TRBJ2-3, the CDR3 gives the full variable domain: DVKVTQSSRYLVKRTGEKVFLECVQDMDHENMFWYRQDPGLGLRLIYFSYDVKMKEKGDIPEGYSVSREKKERFSLILESASTNQTSMYLCASSFRAGRRLTDTQYFGPGTRLTVL.

This clone was observed once. V usage is TRBV30 and J usage is TRBJ2-7; 8 bases match TRBD2. The J segment lost 5 bases and the V segment lost 1 base, leaving 1 base of the junction unmatched. Germline V CDR1 and CDR2: GTSNPN, SVGIG (reference sequence). The CDR3 consists of 12 residues. Written as DNA, the CDR3 is TGTGCCTGGAGTGGGGGACTAGACGAGCAGTACTTC. It specifies CAWSGGLDEQYF.

Comments on this clone: One end of the junction does not line up with germline, which may come from a read error. This chain uses TRBV7-7 with TRBJ2-2; D may be TRBD1 (6 bases). Looked up from germline, CDR1 is SSHAT and CDR2 is FNYEAQ (reference sequence). The CDR3 sequence is 13 residues long. CDR3 bases: TGTGCTAGCAGCGATACAGGGTCCGGGGAGCTGTTTTTT. Its protein product is CASSDTGSGELFF.

This clone was counted only a few times. This chain uses TRBV11-3 with TRBJ1-4; D call uncertain. The CDR3 is 14 amino acids. The germline V gene has CDR1 SGHNT and CDR2 YENEEA. The V end was cut by 4 bases, the J end by 4 bases, with 10 bases between. The CDR3 protein is CASSSNGDNEKLFF. CDR3 coding DNA: TGTGCCAGCAGCTCAAACGGGGATAATGAAAAACTGTTTTTT.

In DNA form, the CDR3 reads TGTGCCAGCATTCAGGGGGAGCCGGGCTCTGGAAACACCATATATTTT. Protein sequence: CASIQGEPGSGNTIYF. V gene TRBV7-8 combines with J gene TRBJ1-3; 7 bases match TRBD1. This CDR3 has 16 amino acids. J gave up 0 bases and V 7 bases, and 9 bases lay outside the gene matches. The germline gives CDR1 SGHVS, CDR2 FQNEAQ.

This clone was seen only once. This chain uses TRBV7-2 with TRBJ2-2; 8 nucleotides line up with TRBD2. J was trimmed by 3 bases and V by 2 bases; bases with no gene match: 5. Germline values: CDR1 SGHTA, CDR2 FQGNSA. The CDR3 loop spans 16 amino acids. The CDR3 here is CASSLLAGSYTGELFF. In DNA, the CDR3 is TGTGCCAGCAGCTTACTAGCGGGTTCCTACACCGGGGAGCTGTTTTTT.

This rearrangement joins TRBV4-2 to TRBJ2-3; TRBD2 is a possible D gene (5 bases). This CDR3 spans 17 amino acids. The V gene lost 0 bases and the J gene lost 0 bases, with 13 bases spanning the gap. Germline CDR1 and CDR2: LGHNA and YNFKEQ. CDR3 sequence (DNA): TGTGCCAGCAGCCAAGACGGTAGCGCCCGTAGCACAGATACGCAGTATTTT. Amino acids: CASSQDGSARSTDTQYF.

J is TRBJ1-1 and V is TRBV18; 9 bases align to TRBD1. J was trimmed by 4 bases and V by 4 bases; bases with no gene match: 4. Per the germline V gene, CDR1 is KGHSH and CDR2 is LQKENI. The CDR3 spans 14 residues. The CDR3 DNA is TGTGCCAGCTCACAAGAGACAGGGGGCACTGAAGCTTTCTTT. Translated: CASSQETGGTEAFF.

This clone has a single count. V usage is TRBV6-1 and J usage is TRBJ1-5, with D unclear. This CDR3 has 14 amino acids. Germline CDR1 reads MNHNS; CDR2 reads SASEGT. V was clipped by 5 bases and J by 4 bases, with 12 bases between them. The CDR3 coding sequence is TGTGCCAGCAGTCCTCTGGGGTATAATCAGCCCCAGCATTTT. It encodes CASSPLGYNQPQHF.

This chain joins TRBV12-5 and TRBJ2-2; 9 nucleotides line up with TRBD1. The CDR3 extends over 15 amino acids. V was pared by 5 bases and J by 3 bases, with 4 bases of the junction left unmatched. Germline CDR1 is LGHNT and CDR2 is FRNRAP. CDR3 coding DNA: TGTGCTAGTGGTGTTACAGGGGGCTACACCGGGGAGCTGTTTTTT. Protein product: CASGVTGGYTGELFF.

The gene calls are TRBV18 and TRBJ1-2; maybe TRBD1 (5 bases). The germline V gene encodes CDR1 KGHSH and CDR2 LQKENI. With 3 bases removed from V and 4 bases from J, the gap between germline ends came to 9 bases. CDR3 length: 13 residues. Here the CDR3 reads CASSPGQGYGYTF. DNA for the CDR3: TGTGCCAGCTCACCCGGGCAGGGCTATGGCTACACCTTC.

This clone came up a few times. Other DNA sequences in this specimen translate into the identical CDR3. V is TRBV2 and J is TRBJ1-1; D gene unclear. The germline CDR1 and CDR2 sequences are SNHLY and FYNNEI. This CDR3 contains 13 residues. Between the trimmed V and J ends, which lost 3 bases and 1 base, there was a span of 6 bases. CDR3 sequence: CASSDLENTEAFF. The DNA of the CDR3 is TGTGCCAGCAGTGACTTAGAGAACACTGAAGCTTTCTTT.

This clone was detected only a few times. The rearrangement uses TRBV28 and TRBJ2-7; the D is unclear. This CDR3 region has 13 residues. Trimming removed 3 bases at V and 9 bases at J, with 15 bases between. In germline, CDR1 is MDHEN, CDR2 SYDVKM. CDR3 bases: TGTGCCAGCAGTTTTCCTGCAGGATCACGGCAGTACTTC. As protein: CASSFPAGSRQYF.

This clone showed up just a few times. V gene TRBV5-1 combines with J gene TRBJ1-3; a weak D match, TRBD1 (6 bases). CDR3 length: 16 amino acids. Trimming stripped 4 bases from V and 0 bases from J, with 14 bases between. The germline V gene has CDR1 SGHRS and CDR2 YFSETQ. The CDR3 DNA sequence: TGCGCCAGCAGCGCCGGACAGTCGAGCTCTGGAAACACCATATATTTT. It codes for CASSAGQSSSGNTIYF.

This clone appeared once. The chain employs TRBV7-3 and TRBJ2-1, with a possible D match to TRBD2 (6 bases). There are 15 residues in the CDR3. Trimming removed 2 bases from V and 6 bases from J, with 14 bases in between. Germline V CDR1 and CDR2: SGHTA, FQGTGA. Here the CDR3 DNA reads TGTGCCAGCAGCTTAGCCGGGAGAAGACTCAATGAGCAGTTCTTC. It yields the protein CASSLAGRRLNEQFF.

On this clone: Other DNA variants within this sample encode the same CDR3. This rearrangement joins TRBV27 to TRBJ2-5, with D hard to call. This CDR3 contains 11 residues. V was trimmed by 5 bases and J by 4 bases, leaving 5 bases between them. The V gene's germline CDR1 is MNHEY and CDR2 SMNVEV (reference sequence). CDR3 amino acids: CASSLGETQYF. As DNA, the CDR3 is TGTGCCAGCAGTCTAGGAGAGACCCAGTACTTC.

The rearrangement links TRBV9 to TRBJ2-7, with 14 bases aligning to TRBD2. V gave up 3 bases and J gave up 3 bases; unmatched junction bases: 2. From germline, CDR1 is SGDLS and CDR2 YYNGEE. The CDR3 loop spans 15 amino acids. CDR3 residues: CASSAGLAGDYEQYF. CDR3 DNA: TGTGCCAGCAGCGCGGGACTAGCGGGAGACTACGAGCAGTACTTC.